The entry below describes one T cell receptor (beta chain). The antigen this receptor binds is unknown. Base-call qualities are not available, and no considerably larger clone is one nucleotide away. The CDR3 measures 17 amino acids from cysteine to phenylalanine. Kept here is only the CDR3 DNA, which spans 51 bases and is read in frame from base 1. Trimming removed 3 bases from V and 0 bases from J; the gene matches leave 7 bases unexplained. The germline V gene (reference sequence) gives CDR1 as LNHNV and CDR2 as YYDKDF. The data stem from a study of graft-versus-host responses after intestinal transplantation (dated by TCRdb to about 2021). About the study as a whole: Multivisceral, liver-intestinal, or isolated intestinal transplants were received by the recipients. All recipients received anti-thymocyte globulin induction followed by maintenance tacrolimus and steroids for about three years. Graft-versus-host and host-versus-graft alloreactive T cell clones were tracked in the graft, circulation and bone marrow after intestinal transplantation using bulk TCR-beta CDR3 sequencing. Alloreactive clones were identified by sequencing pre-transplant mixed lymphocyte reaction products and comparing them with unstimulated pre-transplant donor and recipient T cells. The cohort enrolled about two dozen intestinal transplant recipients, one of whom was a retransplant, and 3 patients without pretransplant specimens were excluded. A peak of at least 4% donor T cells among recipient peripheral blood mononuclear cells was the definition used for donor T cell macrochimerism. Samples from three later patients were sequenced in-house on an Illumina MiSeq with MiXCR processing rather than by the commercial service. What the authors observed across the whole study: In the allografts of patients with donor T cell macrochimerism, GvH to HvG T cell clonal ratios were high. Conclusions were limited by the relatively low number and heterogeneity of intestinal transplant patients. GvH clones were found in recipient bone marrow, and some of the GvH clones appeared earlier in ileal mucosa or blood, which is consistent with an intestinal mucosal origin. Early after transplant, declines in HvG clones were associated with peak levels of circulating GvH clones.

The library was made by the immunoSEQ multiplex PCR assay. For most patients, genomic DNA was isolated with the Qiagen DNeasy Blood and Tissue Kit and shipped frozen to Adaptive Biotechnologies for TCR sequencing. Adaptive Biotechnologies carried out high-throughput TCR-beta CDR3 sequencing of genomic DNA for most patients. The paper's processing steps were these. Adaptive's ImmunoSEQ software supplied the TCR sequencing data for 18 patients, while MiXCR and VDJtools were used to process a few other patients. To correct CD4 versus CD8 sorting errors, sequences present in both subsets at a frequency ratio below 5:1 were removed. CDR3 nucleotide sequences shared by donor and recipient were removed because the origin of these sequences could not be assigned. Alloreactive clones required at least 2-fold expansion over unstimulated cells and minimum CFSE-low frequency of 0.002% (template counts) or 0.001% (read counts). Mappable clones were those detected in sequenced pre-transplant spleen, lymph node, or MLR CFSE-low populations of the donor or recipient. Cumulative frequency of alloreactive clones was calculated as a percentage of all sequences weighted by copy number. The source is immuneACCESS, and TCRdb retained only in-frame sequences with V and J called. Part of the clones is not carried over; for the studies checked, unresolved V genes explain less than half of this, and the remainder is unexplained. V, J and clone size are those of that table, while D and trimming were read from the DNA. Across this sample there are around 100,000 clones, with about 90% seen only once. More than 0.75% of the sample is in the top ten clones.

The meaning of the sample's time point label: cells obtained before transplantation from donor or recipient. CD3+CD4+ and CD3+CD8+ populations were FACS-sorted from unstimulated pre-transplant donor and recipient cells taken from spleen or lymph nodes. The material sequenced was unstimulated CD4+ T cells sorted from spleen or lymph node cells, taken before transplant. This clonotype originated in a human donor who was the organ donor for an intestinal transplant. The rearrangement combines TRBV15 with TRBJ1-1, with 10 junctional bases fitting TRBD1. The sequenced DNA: TGTGCCACCAGCAGTGGTAAGGGACAGGGGATGAACACTGAAGCTTTCTTT. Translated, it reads CATSSGKGQGMNTEAFF.